This T cell receptor beta chain comes out of a study of T cells in localized non-small cell lung cancer. Whole-study findings and limits: The study found T cell clonality highest in uninvolved adjacent lung, above tumor.

Assay used: immunoSEQ multiplex PCR; TCRdb lists only in-frame clones, some missing. There are under 35,000 clones in the sample; 92% occur only once, and over 3.5% lies in the top ten. The ends were cut back, 0 bases at V and 3 bases at J, with 12 bases in the middle. The germline gives CDR1 MGHRA, CDR2 YSYEKL. The CDR3 covers 15 residues. Concerning this clone: The antigen is undetermined.

The sequencing used peripheral blood mononuclear cells, collected before any cancer treatment. This sequence was found in a woman aged 35-70 years with stage III lung adenocarcinoma. The chain has TRBV4-1 and TRBJ2-7; no firm D call. The CDR3 bases are TGCGCCAGCAGCCAAGAGATGTACGGTTACTACGAGCAGTACTTC. It translates to CASSQEMYGYYEQYF.